Given below is one TCR beta chain in context. This record comes from a study of blood T cell repertoires in COVID-19. Background on the study: Material from acute and convalescent COVID-19 was sourced from the United States, Italy and Spain.

The assay was immunoSEQ multiplex PCR, and TCRdb's table has in-frame clones only and misses some. The table records fewer than 180,000 clones, approximately 90% of them present only once. Germline CDR1 and CDR2: SGDLS and YYNGEE. The V and J ends lost 3 bases and 8 bases respectively, with 17 bases between them. The CDR3 consists of 14 residues. This chain connects TRBV9 to TRBJ1-2, with D tentatively TRBD1 (6 bases). Sequenced: peripheral blood. The TCR originated in a woman aged 60 to 75 with active or convalescent COVID-19. CDR3 nucleotides: TGTGCCAGCAGCGCTGTACAGGGAGTTCAAGGCTACACCTTC. This encodes CASSAVQGVQGYTF.